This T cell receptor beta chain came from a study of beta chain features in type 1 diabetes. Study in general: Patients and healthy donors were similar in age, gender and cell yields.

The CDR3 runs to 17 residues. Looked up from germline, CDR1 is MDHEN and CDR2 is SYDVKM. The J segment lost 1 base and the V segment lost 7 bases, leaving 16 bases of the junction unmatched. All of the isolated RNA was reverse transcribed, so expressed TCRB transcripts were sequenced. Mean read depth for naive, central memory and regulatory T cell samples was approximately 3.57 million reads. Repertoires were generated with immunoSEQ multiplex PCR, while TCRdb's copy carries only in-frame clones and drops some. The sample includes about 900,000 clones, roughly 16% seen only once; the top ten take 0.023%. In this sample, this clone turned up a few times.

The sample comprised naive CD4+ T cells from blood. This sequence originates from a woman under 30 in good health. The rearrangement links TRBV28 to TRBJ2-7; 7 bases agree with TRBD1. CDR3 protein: CASTTLGRDSRSYEQYF. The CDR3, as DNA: TGTGCCAGCACCACTCTTGGCCGGGACAGTAGATCCTACGAGCAGTACTTC. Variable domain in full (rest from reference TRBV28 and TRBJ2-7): DVKVTQSSRYLVKRTGEKVFLECVQDMDHENMFWYRQDPGLGLRLIYFSYDVKMKEKGDIPEGYSVSREKKERFSLILESASTNQTSMYLCASTTLGRDSRSYEQYFGPGTRLTVT.